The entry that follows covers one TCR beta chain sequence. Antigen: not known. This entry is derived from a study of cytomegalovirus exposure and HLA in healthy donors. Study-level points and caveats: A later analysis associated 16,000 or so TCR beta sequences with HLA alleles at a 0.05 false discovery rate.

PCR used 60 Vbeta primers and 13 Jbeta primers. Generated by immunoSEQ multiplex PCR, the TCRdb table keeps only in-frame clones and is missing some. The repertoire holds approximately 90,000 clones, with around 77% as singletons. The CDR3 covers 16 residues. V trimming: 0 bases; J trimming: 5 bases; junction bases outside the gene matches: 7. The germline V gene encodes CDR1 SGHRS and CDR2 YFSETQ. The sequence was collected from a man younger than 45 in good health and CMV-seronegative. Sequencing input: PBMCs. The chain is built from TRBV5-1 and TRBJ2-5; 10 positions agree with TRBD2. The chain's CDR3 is CASSLAPAGGLETQYF. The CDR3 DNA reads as TGCGCCAGCAGCTTGGCCCCAGCGGGGGGGCTGGAGACCCAGTACTTC.